Listed below are T cell receptor beta chains from one sample, sequenced in a study of a mutant IDH1 vaccine in newly diagnosed glioma. The antigens of these receptors remain unknown. Here immunoSEQ multiplex PCR was the method, and the copy in TCRdb shows in-frame clones only, minus some. The sample yields some 60,000 clones, 80% seen once. The source was PBMCs, collected from a glioma patient whose treatment included an IDH1 peptide vaccine. These TCRs come from a man aged 50 or older with glioma. Both conserved end residues are part of each CDR3. Size values are once, few and many counts, or a class for expanded clones, and some rows have none.

V,size,J,CDR3
TRBV6-5,.,TRBJ2-1,CASSLRDRQEQFF
TRBV7-3,.,TRBJ1-1,CASSLESYTEAFF
TRBV7-2,.,TRBJ1-4,CASSLGRREKLFF
TRBV29-1,.,TRBJ2-5,CSVFSGLQGGTQYF
TRBV7-2,.,TRBJ2-2,CASSLVTVGPTGELFF
TRBV5-1,.,TRBJ2-1,CASSLVPYEQFF
TRBV9,.,TRBJ2-3,CASSVASSTDTQYF
TRBV14,.,TRBJ2-7,CASSQAGYWQYF
TRBV29-1,.,TRBJ1-2,CSVSPRGGENGYTF
TRBV6-5,.,TRBJ1-5,CASRQGGNQPQHF
TRBV18,.,TRBJ2-7,CASSITDRGIPYEQYF
TRBV30,few,TRBJ1-2,CAWSVGFDYGYTF
TRBV5-1,.,TRBJ1-1,CASTTAGSLNTEAFF
TRBV30,.,TRBJ2-1,CAWKGGPYNEQFF
TRBV7-9,few,TRBJ1-1,CASSLAGGGPEAFF
TRBV5-6,.,TRBJ1-4,CASSLASGMEKLFF
TRBV19,.,TRBJ2-7,CASSPGLVREQYF
TRBV30,few,TRBJ1-5,CAWATGNSNQPQHF
TRBV4-3,.,TRBJ2-3,CASSQENLAGSRTDTQYF
TRBV7-2,.,TRBJ2-2,CASSLALNTGELFF
TRBV5-1,.,TRBJ1-2,CASSGARAGEGYTF
TRBV29-1,.,TRBJ2-1,CSVPGLAGYNEQFF
TRBV25-1,.,TRBJ2-3,CASSATSGRGTDTQYF
TRBV27,.,TRBJ1-2,CASSPGPDYGYTF
TRBV6-1,.,TRBJ2-1,CASSERQSPYNEQFF
TRBV6-1,few,TRBJ1-6,CASSEYGNSPLHF
TRBV5-4,.,TRBJ2-3,CASSFGADTQYF
TRBV6-5,.,TRBJ1-1,CASSNRAVGAEAFF
TRBV6-5,.,TRBJ2-2,CASRGLAGDTGELFF
TRBV6-5,.,TRBJ2-1,CASSLSGRAFEQFF
TRBV7-9,.,TRBJ1-4,CASSRQGREEKLFF
TRBV7-2,.,TRBJ2-1,CASSGLASSYNEQFF
TRBV19,.,TRBJ1-5,CASRPLGQGAPQHF
TRBV9,.,TRBJ1-2,CASSATQGQGYGYTF
TRBV4-1,.,TRBJ1-3,CASSQEVRGGNTIYF
TRBV4-1,.,TRBJ2-5,CASSQVNRQETQYF
TRBV11-1,few,TRBJ2-1,CASNDRGNEQFF
TRBV11-1,.,TRBJ2-7,CASSAAPGSYEQYF
TRBV5-1,once,TRBJ2-2,CASSPGTYNTGELFF
TRBV7-2,.,TRBJ2-5,CASSLEVGRWETQYF
TRBV7-3,.,TRBJ2-1,CASSLDSKNNEQFF
TRBV7-9,.,TRBJ2-2,CASSILPGLANTGELFF
TRBV9,.,TRBJ2-2,CASSVISSGTGTTGELFF